The next 4 T cell receptor beta chains were all read from a single sample in a study of T cells after yellow fever vaccination. TCRdb called the 5' RACE reads again in MiXCR, with one record for every CDR3 protein. The table includes about 150,000 distinct CDR3 sequences, approximately 6.2% detected once. The sample in question was CD4+ T cells sorted from PBMCs, obtained on the day of the first yellow fever vaccination. Receptors originate from a man younger than 30 who received the YFV17D yellow fever vaccine.

This clonotype was seen only a few times. The chain uses TRBV6-5 and TRBJ1-1; 8 nucleotides line up with TRBD1. The CDR3 covers 14 residues. The germline CDR1 and CDR2 sequences are MNHEY and SVGAGI. V shed 2 bases and J 5 bases; nucleotides not matched to a gene: 4. CDR3 protein: CASSYHGTGTEAFF. CDR3 sequence (DNA): TGTGCCAGCAGTTACCACGGGACAGGAACTGAAGCTTTCTTT.

This clonotype was found many times. This sequence joins TRBV4-2 and TRBJ2-4; perhaps TRBD2 as D (5 bases). Germline V gene data show CDR1 as LGHNA and CDR2 as YNFKEQ. V shed 0 bases and J shed 6 bases, with 18 bases lying between them. This CDR3 has 17 residues. The CDR3 DNA is TGTGCCAGCAGCCAAGATAAAAGTGGCCAACGGGGAAACATTCAGTACTTC. Its translation: CASSQDKSGQRGNIQYF.

This clonotype turned up a few times. The chain is built from TRBV4-2 and TRBJ2-1; D might be TRBD1 (5 bases). Between the trimmed V and J ends, which lost 0 bases and 8 bases, there was a span of 11 bases. Germline V gene lookup returns CDR1 LGHNA and CDR2 YNFKEQ. The CDR3 loop spans 14 amino acids. CDR3 sequence reads: CASSQEPRVDEQFF. The DNA of the CDR3 is TGTGCCAGCAGCCAAGAACCCAGGGTCGATGAGCAGTTCTTC.

This clonotype has more than one count but fewer than ten. V and J are TRBV29-1 and TRBJ2-1, with TRBD2 as a possible D gene (6 bases). The CDR3 totals 12 residues. V was trimmed by 4 bases and J by 8 bases, leaving 12 bases between them. Germline V gene lookup returns CDR1 SQVTM and CDR2 ANQGSEA. In nucleotides, the CDR3 is TGCAGCGTTGGACGTTGGGGGGATGAGCAGTTCTTC. Translating it yields CSVGRWGDEQFF.